Listed below are T cell receptor beta chains from one sample, sequenced in a study of cytomegalovirus exposure and HLA in healthy donors. Libraries were prepared by immunoSEQ multiplex PCR; TCRdb keeps only in-frame clonotypes and omits some of them. The sample has fewer than 200,000 clones; 9.5% are singletons. The specimen sequenced was PBMCs. The source is a woman younger than 45 in good health and CMV-seropositive. CDR3s include the opening cysteine and the closing phenylalanine or tryptophan. D genes are given only for firm matches. A clone size is listed for some rows: how often the clone was seen (once, few, many), or a class if it is expanded.

j_call: TRBJ1-5; d_call: TRBD1; v_call: TRBV30; clone_size: few; cdr3_nt: TGTGCCTGGAGCCACGGGACAGGAATTTTTAATCAGCCCCAGCATTTT; cdr3_aa: CAWSHGTGIFNQPQHF
j_call: TRBJ1-5; d_call: NA; v_call: TRBV19; clone_size: few; cdr3_nt: TGTGCCAGTAGTATAGTAGGGGTTTCACAGCCCCAGCATTTT; cdr3_aa: CASSIVGVSQPQHF
j_call: TRBJ1-4; d_call: NA; v_call: TRBV6-1; clone_size: NA; cdr3_nt: TGTGCCAGCAATCCCGCCGGGGGAGTTGATGAAAAACTGTTTTTT; cdr3_aa: CASNPAGGVDEKLFF
j_call: TRBJ2-7; d_call: TRBD1; v_call: TRBV10-1; clone_size: NA; cdr3_nt: TGCGCCAGCAGTGAGTCAGGGACAGGGGGCTACGAGCAGTACTTC; cdr3_aa: CASSESGTGGYEQYF
j_call: TRBJ2-7; d_call: NA; v_call: TRBV7-6; clone_size: few; cdr3_nt: TGTGCCAGCAGCTTAGTCGGCACAGGTAGCTACGAGCAGTACTTC; cdr3_aa: CASSLVGTGSYEQYF
j_call: TRBJ2-3; d_call: TRBD1; v_call: TRBV2; clone_size: few; cdr3_nt: TGTGCCAGCAGCAGACAGGGAGGCACAGATACGCAGTATTTT; cdr3_aa: CASSRQGGTDTQYF
j_call: TRBJ1-2; d_call: NA; v_call: TRBV5-1; clone_size: few; cdr3_nt: TGCGCCAGCAGCCTACAGGGAAATGGCTACACCTTC; cdr3_aa: CASSLQGNGYTF
j_call: TRBJ2-5; d_call: NA; v_call: TRBV5-1; clone_size: NA; cdr3_nt: TGCGCCAGCAGCTCCGGACTGACCCAAGAGACCCAGTACTTC; cdr3_aa: CASSSGLTQETQYF
j_call: TRBJ2-1; d_call: TRBD2; v_call: TRBV4-2; clone_size: NA; cdr3_nt: TGTGCCAGCAGCCACAGGACTAGCGGTACGAACAATGAGCAGTTCTTC; cdr3_aa: CASSHRTSGTNNEQFF
j_call: TRBJ2-7; d_call: NA; v_call: TRBV7-9; clone_size: NA; cdr3_nt: TGTGCCAGCAGCACTCTACTCCTAGACGGTAGCTCCTACGAGCAGTACTTC; cdr3_aa: CASSTLLLDGSSYEQYF
j_call: TRBJ2-5; d_call: NA; v_call: TRBV5-1; clone_size: NA; cdr3_nt: TGCGCCAGCAGCTTGAGGAGACTAGGAGGAGGGACCCAGTACTTC; cdr3_aa: CASSLRRLGGGTQYF
j_call: TRBJ1-1; d_call: NA; v_call: TRBV6-1; clone_size: NA; cdr3_nt: TGTGCCAGCAGTGAAGGATGGCAGGCCCTTTACCCAGCTTTCTTT; cdr3_aa: CASSEGWQALYPAFF
j_call: TRBJ1-3; d_call: NA; v_call: TRBV18; clone_size: NA; cdr3_nt: TGTGCCAGCTCACTTGCGAGCTCTGGAAACACCATATATTTT; cdr3_aa: CASSLASSGNTIYF
j_call: TRBJ2-7; d_call: TRBD2; v_call: TRBV11-2; clone_size: few; cdr3_nt: TGTGCCAGCAGCTCTAGCGGCAATTCCTACGAGCAGTACTTC; cdr3_aa: CASSSSGNSYEQYF
j_call: TRBJ1-2; d_call: TRBD1; v_call: TRBV5-4; clone_size: NA; cdr3_nt: TGTGCCAGCAACCTACAGGGGGCTCACGGCTACACCTTC; cdr3_aa: CASNLQGAHGYTF
j_call: TRBJ2-2; d_call: NA; v_call: TRBV7-2; clone_size: few; cdr3_nt: TGTGCCAGCACCCGGGTCCCACCCCCCACCGGGGAGCTGTTTTTT; cdr3_aa: CASTRVPPPTGELFF
j_call: TRBJ2-3; d_call: TRBD2; v_call: TRBV6-7; clone_size: NA; cdr3_nt: TGTGCCAGCATCCCTACTAGCGGGAGGGCCCCAGATACGCAGTATTTT; cdr3_aa: CASIPTSGRAPDTQYF
j_call: TRBJ1-1; d_call: NA; v_call: TRBV7-2; clone_size: few; cdr3_nt: TGTGCCAGCAGCACAATACAGGTCGGGGGGACTGAAGCTTTCTTT; cdr3_aa: CASSTIQVGGTEAFF
j_call: TRBJ1-5; d_call: NA; v_call: TRBV4-1; clone_size: NA; cdr3_nt: TGCGCCAGCAGCCAAGATTGGCGGCAGCCCCAGCATTTT; cdr3_aa: CASSQDWRQPQHF
j_call: TRBJ2-1; d_call: TRBD2; v_call: TRBV11-3; clone_size: NA; cdr3_nt: TGTGCCAGCAGCCCCTGCCTAGCGGGAGAGCGCAATGAGCAGTTCTTC; cdr3_aa: CASSPCLAGERNEQFF
j_call: TRBJ1-1; d_call: TRBD1; v_call: TRBV5-8; clone_size: few; cdr3_nt: TGTGCCAGCAGCTACTCTGCGGGGACAGGGTATGAAGCTTTCTTT; cdr3_aa: CASSYSAGTGYEAFF